This T cell receptor beta chain was sequenced in a study of Graves' ophthalmopathy and Graves' hyperthyroidism. Amplified TCR beta CDR3 regions were obtained using RNA transcripts as template. An opening RT-PCR round employed HTBI primers and preceded a second-round multiplex PCR. A single record per CDR3 protein comes from TCRdb applying MiXCR to the multiplex PCR reads. The sample contains 150,000 to 200,000 distinct CDR3 sequences, about 40% of which appear only once. The study enrolled ophthalmopathy donors with moderate-to-severe activity, CAS ≥3, NOSPECS ≥4 and duration under 3 months. Only a few counts were recorded for this clonotype. Just one base apart from a much larger clone, this may be a read error. Trimming left V 1 base short and J 12 bases short, with 15 bases between. CDR3 size: 13 residues. Germline V gene lookup returns CDR1 SEHNR and CDR2 FQNEAQ (reference sequence).

This rearrangement joins TRBV7-9 to TRBJ1-1, with D maybe TRBD1 (6 bases). Material for sequencing was peripheral blood. The TCR sequence derives from a woman in her 40s with Graves' ophthalmopathy. CDR3 DNA: TGTGCCAGCAGCTTAGAGGGGGGGCGAGAATCTTTCTTT. This gives the protein CASSLEGGRESFF.